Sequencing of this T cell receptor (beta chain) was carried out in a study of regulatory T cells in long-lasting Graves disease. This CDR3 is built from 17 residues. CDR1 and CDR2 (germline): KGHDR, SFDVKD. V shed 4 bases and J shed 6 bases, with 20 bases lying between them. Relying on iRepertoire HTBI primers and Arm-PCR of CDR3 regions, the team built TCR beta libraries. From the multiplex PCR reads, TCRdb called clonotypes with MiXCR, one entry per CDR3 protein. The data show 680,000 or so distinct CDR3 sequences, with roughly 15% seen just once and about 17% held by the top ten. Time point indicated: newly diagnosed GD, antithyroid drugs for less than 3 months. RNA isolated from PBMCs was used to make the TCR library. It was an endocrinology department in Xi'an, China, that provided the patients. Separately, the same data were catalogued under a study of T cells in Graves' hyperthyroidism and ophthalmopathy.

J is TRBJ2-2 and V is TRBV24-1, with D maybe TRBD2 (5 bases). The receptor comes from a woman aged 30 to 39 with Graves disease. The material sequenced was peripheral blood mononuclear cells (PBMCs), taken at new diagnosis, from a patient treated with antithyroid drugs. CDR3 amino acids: CATSDPYGLNRAGELFF. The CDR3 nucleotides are TGTGCCACCAGTGACCCCTATGGACTGAATCGCGCCGGGGAGCTGTTTTTT.